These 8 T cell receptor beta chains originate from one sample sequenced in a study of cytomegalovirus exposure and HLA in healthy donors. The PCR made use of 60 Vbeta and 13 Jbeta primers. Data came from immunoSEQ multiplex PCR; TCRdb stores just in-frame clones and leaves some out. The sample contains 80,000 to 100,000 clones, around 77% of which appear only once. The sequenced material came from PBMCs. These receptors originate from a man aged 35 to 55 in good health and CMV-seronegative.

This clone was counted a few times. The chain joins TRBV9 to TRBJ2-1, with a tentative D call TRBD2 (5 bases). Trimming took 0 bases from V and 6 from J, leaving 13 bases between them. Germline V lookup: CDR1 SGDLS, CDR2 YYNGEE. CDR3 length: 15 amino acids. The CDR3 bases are TGTGCCAGCAGCGTAGCGGTGGGAGTCACCAATGAGCAGTTCTTC. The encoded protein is CASSVAVGVTNEQFF.

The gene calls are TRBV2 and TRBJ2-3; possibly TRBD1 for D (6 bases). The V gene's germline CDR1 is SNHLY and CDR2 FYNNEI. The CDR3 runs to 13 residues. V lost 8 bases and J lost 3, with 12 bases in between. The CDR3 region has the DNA TGTGCCAGCCACAGGGATGCGACAGATACGCAGTATTTT. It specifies CASHRDATDTQYF.

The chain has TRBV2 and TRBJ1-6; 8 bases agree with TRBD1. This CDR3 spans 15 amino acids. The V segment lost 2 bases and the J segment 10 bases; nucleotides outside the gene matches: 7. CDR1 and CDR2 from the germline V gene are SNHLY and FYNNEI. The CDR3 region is CASSELGTGGSPLHF. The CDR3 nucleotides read TGTGCCAGCAGTGAATTGGGGACAGGTGGATCACCCCTCCACTTT.

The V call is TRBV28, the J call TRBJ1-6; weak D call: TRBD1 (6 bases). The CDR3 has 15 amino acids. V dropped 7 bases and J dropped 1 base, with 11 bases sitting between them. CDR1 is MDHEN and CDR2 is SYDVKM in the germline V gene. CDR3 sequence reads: CASTIQGSYNSPLHF. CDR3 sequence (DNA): TGTGCCAGCACCATACAGGGTTCCTATAATTCACCCCTCCACTTT.

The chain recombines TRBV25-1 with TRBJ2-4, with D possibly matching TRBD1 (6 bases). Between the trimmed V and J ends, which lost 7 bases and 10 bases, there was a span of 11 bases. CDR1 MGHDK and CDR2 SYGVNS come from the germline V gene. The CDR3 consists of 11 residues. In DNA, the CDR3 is TGTGCCAGCACCGCCGGGACAATTCAGTACTTC. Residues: CASTAGTIQYF.

The CDR3 sequence: CASSQGQRQYGYTF. The CDR3 nucleotides are TGTGCCAGCAGCCAAGGACAAAGACAGTATGGCTACACCTTC. This chain links TRBV4-2 with TRBJ1-2, with D possibly being TRBD1 (5 bases). The V end lost 1 base, the J end lost 5 bases, and 11 bases lay between the germline ends. Germline-derived CDR1 and CDR2 are LGHNA and YNFKEQ. This CDR3 contains 14 residues.

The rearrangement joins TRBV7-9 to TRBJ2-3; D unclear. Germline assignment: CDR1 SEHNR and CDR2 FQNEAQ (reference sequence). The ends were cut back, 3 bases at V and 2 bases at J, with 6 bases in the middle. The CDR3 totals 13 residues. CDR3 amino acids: CASSFSNTDTQYF. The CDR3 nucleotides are TGTGCCAGCAGCTTTAGTAACACAGATACGCAGTATTTT. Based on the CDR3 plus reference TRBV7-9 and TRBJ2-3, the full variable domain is DTGVSQNPRHKITKRGQNVTFRCDPISEHNRLYWYRQTLGQGPEFLTYFQNEAQLEKSRLLSDRFSAERPKGSFSTLEIQRTEQGDSAMYLCASSFSNTDTQYFGPGTRLTVL.

The CDR3 DNA follows: TGTGCCAGCAGTGCTCTTGTACAGGCGCTCGTTGGTTCACCCCTCCACTTT. It is translated as CASSALVQALVGSPLHF. This rearrangement joins TRBV6-1 to TRBJ1-6; weak D call: TRBD1 (5 bases). The CDR3 has 17 residues. The germline V gene has CDR1 MNHNS and CDR2 SASEGT. Trimming cost V 4 bases and J 9 bases, with 22 bases left between them.